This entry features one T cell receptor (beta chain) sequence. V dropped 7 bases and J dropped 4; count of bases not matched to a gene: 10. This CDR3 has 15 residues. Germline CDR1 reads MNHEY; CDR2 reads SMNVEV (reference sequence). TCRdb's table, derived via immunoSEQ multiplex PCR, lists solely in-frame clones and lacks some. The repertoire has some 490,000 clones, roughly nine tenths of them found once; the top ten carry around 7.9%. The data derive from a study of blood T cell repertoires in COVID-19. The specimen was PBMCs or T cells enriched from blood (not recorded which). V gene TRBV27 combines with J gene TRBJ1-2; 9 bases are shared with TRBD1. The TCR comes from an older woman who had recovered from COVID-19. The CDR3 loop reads CASTPSTGGGYGYTF. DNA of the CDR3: TGTGCCAGCACCCCCTCAACAGGGGGCGGCTATGGCTACACCTTC.